A single sample gave rise to the 20 T cell receptor beta chains below, sequenced in a study of blood T cells in healthy people across ages. With a J-beta primer mix and a sample-barcoded 5' primer, a second PCR ran about 6 to 11 cycles. TCRdb called the 5' RACE reads again in MiXCR, with one record for every CDR3 protein. The data show hundreds of thousands of distinct CDR3 sequences, with roughly 44% seen just once and roughly 19% held by the top ten. Sequences were obtained from blood. The receptors shown here come from a man in his sixties in good health.

The chain combines TRBV28 with TRBJ2-3; TRBD1 or TRBD2 may be the D gene (6 bases each). CDR3 size: 19 residues. The V gene lost 5 bases and the J gene lost 2 bases, with 26 bases spanning the gap. CDR1 and CDR2 (germline): MDHEN, SYDVKM. In nucleotides, the CDR3 is TGTGCCAGCAGTCGTTACGGGTACGATGGGGGGCCGGCCACAGATACGCAGTATTTT. This sequence encodes CASSRYGYDGGPATDTQYF.

The chain uses TRBV3-1 and TRBJ2-7, with D possibly matching TRBD1 (5 bases). Looked up from germline, CDR1 is LGHDT and CDR2 is YNNKEL (reference sequence). V was trimmed by 0 bases and J by 9 bases, leaving 15 bases between them. This CDR3 spans 14 amino acids. The CDR3: CASSQDGARSGQYF. In DNA form, the CDR3 reads TGTGCCAGCAGCCAAGATGGGGCGCGATCGGGGCAGTACTTC.

Comment on this clonotype: Mismatch with germline at one junction end may stem from a read error. The J gene is TRBJ2-7, the V gene TRBV7-2, with D perhaps given as TRBD1 or TRBD2 (5 bases each). The J call is doubtful: the DNA matches TRBJ2-5 better. The CDR3 has 14 residues. Per germline, CDR1 SGHTA and CDR2 FQGNSA. The CDR3 loop reads CASSLAGSSETQYF. In nucleotides, the CDR3 is TGTGCCAGCAGCCTAGCAGGGTCCTCGGAGACCCAGTACTTC.

A few counts support this clonotype. V is TRBV7-2 and J is TRBJ2-6; a possible D gene is TRBD2 (6 bases). Trimming cost V 0 bases and J 3 bases, with 12 bases left between them. CDR1 SGHTA and CDR2 FQGNSA come from the germline V gene. The CDR3 totals 17 residues. CDR3 region: CASSLANGGYGANVLTF. DNA for the CDR3: TGTGCCAGCAGCTTAGCGAATGGGGGGTATGGGGCCAACGTCCTGACTTTC.

The V and J genes are TRBV3-1 and TRBJ2-5; D unclear. V dropped 0 bases and J dropped 9 bases, with 8 bases sitting between them. CDR3 length equals 12 residues. Per germline, CDR1 LGHDT and CDR2 YNNKEL (reference sequence). The CDR3 region is CASSQDGPSQYF. CDR3 DNA: TGTGCCAGCAGCCAAGATGGCCCTTCCCAGTACTTC.

This clonotype was counted only a few times. The chain recombines TRBV21-1 with TRBJ2-5; the DNA was not compared with TRBD2, the D call given in the table. Gene TRBJ2-7 matches the end of the DNA better, so the J call may be wrong. TRBV21-1 is flagged as a pseudogene. The CDR3 runs to 16 residues. The CDR3 protein is CASSPHHGAPKNEQYF. The CDR3 coding sequence is TGTGCCAGCAGCCCCCATCACGGGGCCCCTAAGAACGAGCAGTACTTC.

This chain joins TRBV12-3 or TRBV12-4 and TRBJ1-2, with a possible D match to TRBD1 (6 bases). V lost 4 bases and J lost 12, with 12 bases in between. The CDR3 extends over 11 amino acids. CDR3 DNA: TGTGCCAGCAGTTCATCAGGGGTAGACACCTTC. This translates into CASSSSGVDTF.

The V gene is TRBV25-1, the J gene TRBJ2-7, with 12 nucleotides matching TRBD2. From germline, CDR1 is MGHDK and CDR2 SYGVNS. This CDR3 spans 17 amino acids. V dropped 3 bases and J dropped 6; count of bases not matched to a gene: 12. The CDR3 sequence is CASSDLETSGGDGEQYF. CDR3 coding DNA: TGTGCCAGCAGTGATCTAGAGACTAGCGGGGGAGATGGCGAGCAGTACTTC.

This chain connects TRBV7-9 to TRBJ2-2; 9 bases are a match to TRBD2. The CDR3 totals 15 residues. Trimming at V came to 4 bases and at J to 6 bases, leaving 6 bases not matched to a gene. Germline assignment: CDR1 SEHNR and CDR2 FQNEAQ (reference sequence). CDR3 in amino acids: CASSSGTSTPGELFF. The CDR3 nucleotides are TGTGCCAGCAGCTCCGGGACTAGCACCCCCGGGGAGCTGTTTTTT.

The CDR3 here is CASSEVWEQFF. The CDR3 DNA reads TGTGCCAGCAGTGAGGTTTGGGAGCAGTTCTTC. V and J are TRBV6-1 and TRBJ2-1; D is uncertain. Trimming took off 3 bases at V and 10 bases at J, with 7 bases between the two ends. Germline V gives CDR1 MNHNS, CDR2 SASEGT. This CDR3 is built from 11 residues.

This clonotype occurred a few times. The chain recombines TRBV12-3 or TRBV12-4 with TRBJ1-1; D remains ambiguous. Trimming pared 6 bases from V and 2 bases from J, leaving 10 bases between. This CDR3 is built from 13 residues. The CDR3 DNA follows: TGTGCCAGCAGAGCGCCTACTAACACTGAAGCTTTCTTT. Translated, it gives CASRAPTNTEAFF.

The chain employs TRBV7-2 and TRBJ2-5; D gene unclear. The germline CDR1 and CDR2 sequences are SGHTA and FQGNSA. V lost 4 bases and J 5 bases, leaving 8 bases between the germline ends. This CDR3 has 12 amino acids. The CDR3 DNA sequence: TGTGCCAGCAGCTACCAGACGGAGACCCAGTACTTC. Translation: CASSYQTETQYF.

This clonotype has more than one count but fewer than ten. V usage is TRBV20-1 and J usage is TRBJ1-2, with 8 bases matching TRBD1. Germline V CDR1 and CDR2: DFQATT, SNEGSKA (reference sequence). Trimming at V came to 5 bases and at J to 4 bases, leaving 12 bases not matched to a gene. The CDR3 extends over 15 amino acids. The CDR3 region is CSAARGAGGFYGYTF. In DNA, the CDR3 is TGCAGTGCTGCTAGGGGGGCAGGGGGCTTCTATGGCTACACCTTC.

This clonotype was picked up a small number of times. The CDR3 protein is CASSSTSGGAFETQYF. DNA of the CDR3: TGCGCCAGCAGCTCAACTAGCGGGGGGGCATTTGAGACCCAGTACTTC. The gene calls are TRBV5-1 and TRBJ2-5; TRBD2 aligns across 13 bases. J lost 5 bases, V lost 3 bases, and 7 bases had no gene match. The CDR3 is 16 amino acids. Per germline, CDR1 SGHRS and CDR2 YFSETQ. The full variable domain, in which reference TRBV5-1 and TRBJ2-5 provide the parts outside the CDR3, is KAGVTQTPRYLIKTRGQQVTLSCSPISGHRSVSWYQQTPGQGLQFLFEYFSETQRNKGNFPGRFSGRQFSNSRSEMNVSTLELGDSALYLCASSSTSGGAFETQYFGPGTRLLVL.

At least ten counts were recorded for this clonotype. This rearrangement joins TRBV24-1 to TRBJ2-3; 7 nucleotides match TRBD1. The CDR3 extends over 15 amino acids. The V and J ends lost 10 bases and 2 bases, in that order; junction bases with no gene match: 11. Germline lookup yields CDR1 KGHDR and CDR2 SFDVKD. In DNA, the CDR3 is TGTGCCACTTCCGAGACCGGGACAGCCACAGATACGCAGTATTTT. It is translated as CATSETGTATDTQYF.

This clonotype was seen repeatedly, ten times or more. The chain uses TRBV27 and TRBJ1-2, with unresolved D. This CDR3 comprises 14 residues. Germline CDR1 is MNHEY and CDR2 is SMNVEV (reference sequence). Trimming pared 7 bases from V and 3 bases from J, leaving 15 bases between. CDR3 DNA: TGTGCCAGCAAAAGGACGGCAGACCACTATGGCTACACCTTC. Translated: CASKRTADHYGYTF.

CDR3 DNA sequence: TGTGCCAGCAGTTTTGCGGGACAGGGGTTCAATGAGCAGTTCTTC. This sequence encodes CASSFAGQGFNEQFF. This chain links TRBV12-3 or TRBV12-4 with TRBJ2-1, with 10 nucleotides matching TRBD1. V gave up 3 bases and J gave up 6 bases; unmatched junction bases: 5. This CDR3 has 15 amino acids.

This chain joins TRBV30 and TRBJ2-1; 7 nucleotides agree with TRBD2. V shed 5 bases, J shed 5 bases, and the junction held 9 bases outside the gene matches. The CDR3 runs 14 residues. Germline loops: CDR1 GTSNPN, CDR2 SVGIG (reference sequence). CDR3 sequence: CAWAPGREHNEQFF. The CDR3 DNA reads TGTGCCTGGGCGCCGGGGAGGGAGCACAATGAGCAGTTCTTC.

This clonotype was counted once. The chain recombines TRBV9 with TRBJ2-3; TRBD2 aligns across 11 bases. The ends lost 4 bases at V and 4 bases at J; junction bases unmatched: 5. In germline, CDR1 is SGDLS, CDR2 YYNGEE. This CDR3 is built from 15 residues. CDR3 sequence (DNA): TGTGCCAGCAGCACACTAGCGGGGGCGGCAGATACGCAGTATTTT. It encodes CASSTLAGAADTQYF.

The genes are TRBV12-3 or TRBV12-4 and TRBJ2-5; 7 bases map to TRBD1. The V segment lost 5 bases and the J segment 11 bases; nucleotides outside the gene matches: 11. CDR3 length: 13 residues. CDR3 loop: CASSATGNHEQYF. For the CDR3, the DNA is TGTGCCAGCAGTGCGACAGGGAACCATGAGCAGTACTTC.